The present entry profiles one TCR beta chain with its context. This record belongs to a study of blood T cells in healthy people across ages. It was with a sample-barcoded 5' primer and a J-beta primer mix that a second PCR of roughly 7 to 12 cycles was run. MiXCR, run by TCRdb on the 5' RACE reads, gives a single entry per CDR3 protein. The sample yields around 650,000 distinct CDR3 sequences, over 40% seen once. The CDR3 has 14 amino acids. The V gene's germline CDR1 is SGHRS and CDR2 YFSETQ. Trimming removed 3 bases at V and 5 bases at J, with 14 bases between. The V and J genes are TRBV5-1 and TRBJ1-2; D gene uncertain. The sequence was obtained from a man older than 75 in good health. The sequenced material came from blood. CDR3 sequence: CASSWGGELYGYTF. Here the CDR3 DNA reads TGCGCCAGCAGCTGGGGTGGGGAATTATATGGCTACACCTTC.